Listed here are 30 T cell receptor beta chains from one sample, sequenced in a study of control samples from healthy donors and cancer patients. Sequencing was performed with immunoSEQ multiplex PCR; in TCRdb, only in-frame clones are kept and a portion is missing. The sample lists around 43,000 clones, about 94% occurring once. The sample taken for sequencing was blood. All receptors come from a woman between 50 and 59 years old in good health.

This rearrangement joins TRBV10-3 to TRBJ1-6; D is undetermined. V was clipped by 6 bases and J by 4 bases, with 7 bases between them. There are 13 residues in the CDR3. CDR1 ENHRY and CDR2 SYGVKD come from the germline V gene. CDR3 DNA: TGTGCCATCAGCCGGGAATATAATTCACCCCTCCACTTT. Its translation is CAISREYNSPLHF.

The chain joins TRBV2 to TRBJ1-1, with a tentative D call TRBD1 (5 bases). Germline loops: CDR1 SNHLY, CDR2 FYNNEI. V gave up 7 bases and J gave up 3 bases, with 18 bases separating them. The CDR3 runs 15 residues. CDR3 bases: TGTGCCAGCACTCAAGCCCGGGGCTGGGACACTGAAGCTTTCTTT. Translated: CASTQARGWDTEAFF.

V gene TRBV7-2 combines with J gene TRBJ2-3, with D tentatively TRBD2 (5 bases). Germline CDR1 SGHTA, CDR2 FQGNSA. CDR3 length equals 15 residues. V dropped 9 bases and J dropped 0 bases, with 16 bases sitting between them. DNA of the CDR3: TGTGCCAGTCGAGGGAGCGGTAAGAGCACAGATACGCAGTATTTT. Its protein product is CASRGSGKSTDTQYF.

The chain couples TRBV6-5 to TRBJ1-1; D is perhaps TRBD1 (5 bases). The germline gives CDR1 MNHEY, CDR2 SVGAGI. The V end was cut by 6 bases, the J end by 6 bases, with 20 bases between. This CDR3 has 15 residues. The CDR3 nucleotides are TGTGCCAGCAGCGCTTCCGCAGGGTACAGTCCTGAAGCTTTCTTT. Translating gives CASSASAGYSPEAFF.

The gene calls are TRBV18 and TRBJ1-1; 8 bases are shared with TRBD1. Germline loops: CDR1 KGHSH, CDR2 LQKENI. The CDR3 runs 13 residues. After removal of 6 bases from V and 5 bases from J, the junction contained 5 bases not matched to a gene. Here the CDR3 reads CASSSDRATEAFF. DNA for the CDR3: TGTGCCAGCTCGTCGGACAGGGCTACTGAAGCTTTCTTT.

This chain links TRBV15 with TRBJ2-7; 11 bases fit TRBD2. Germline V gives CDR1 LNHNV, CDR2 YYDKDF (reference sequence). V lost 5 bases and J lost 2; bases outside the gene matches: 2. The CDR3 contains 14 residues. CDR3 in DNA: TGTGCCACCAGCCTAGCGGGGGGCCCCTACGAGCAGTACTTC. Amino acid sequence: CATSLAGGPYEQYF. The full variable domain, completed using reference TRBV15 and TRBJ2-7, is DAMVIQNPRYQVTQFGKPVTLSCSQTLNHNVMYWYQQKSSQAPKLLFHYYDKDFNNEADTPDNFQSRRPNTSFCFLDIRSPGLGDTAMYLCATSLAGGPYEQYFGPGTRLTVT.

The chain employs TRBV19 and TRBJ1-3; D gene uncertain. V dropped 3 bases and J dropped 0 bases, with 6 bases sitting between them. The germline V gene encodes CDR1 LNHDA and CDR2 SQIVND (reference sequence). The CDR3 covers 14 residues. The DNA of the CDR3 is TGTGCCAGTAGTATCACTCACTCTGGAAACACCATATATTTT. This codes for CASSITHSGNTIYF.

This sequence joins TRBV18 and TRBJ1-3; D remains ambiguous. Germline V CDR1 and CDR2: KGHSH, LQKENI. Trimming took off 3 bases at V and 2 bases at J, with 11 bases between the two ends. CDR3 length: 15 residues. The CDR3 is CASSPRTVAGNTIYF. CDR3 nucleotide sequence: TGTGCCAGCTCACCCCGGACGGTTGCTGGAAACACCATATATTTT.

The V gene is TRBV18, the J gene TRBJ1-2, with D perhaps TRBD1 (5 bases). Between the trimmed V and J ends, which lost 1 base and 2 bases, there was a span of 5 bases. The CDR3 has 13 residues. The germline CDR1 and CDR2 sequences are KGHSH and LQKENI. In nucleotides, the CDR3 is TGTGCCAGCTCACCACAGGGGAACTATGGCTACACCTTC. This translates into CASSPQGNYGYTF.

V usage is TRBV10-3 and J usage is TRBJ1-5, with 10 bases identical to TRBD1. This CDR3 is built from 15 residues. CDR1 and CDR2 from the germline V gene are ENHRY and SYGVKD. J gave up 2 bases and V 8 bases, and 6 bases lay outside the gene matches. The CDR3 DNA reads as TGTGCCATCCAACCCGGGACAGGGGGCAATCAGCCCCAGCATTTT. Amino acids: CAIQPGTGGNQPQHF.

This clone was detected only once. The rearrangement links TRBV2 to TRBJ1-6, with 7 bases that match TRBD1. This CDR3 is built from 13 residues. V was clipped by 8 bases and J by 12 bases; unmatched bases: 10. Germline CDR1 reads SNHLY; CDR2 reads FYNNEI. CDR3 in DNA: TGTGCCAGCGGGACAGCGGTTAGGAGACCCCTCCACTTT. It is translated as CASGTAVRRPLHF.

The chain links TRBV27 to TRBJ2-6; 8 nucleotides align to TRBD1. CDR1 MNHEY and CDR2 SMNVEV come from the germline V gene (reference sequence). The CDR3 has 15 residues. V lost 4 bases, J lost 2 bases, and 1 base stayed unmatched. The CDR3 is CASSSTGAGANVLTF. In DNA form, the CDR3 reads TGTGCCAGCAGTTCGACAGGGGCTGGGGCCAACGTCCTGACTTTC. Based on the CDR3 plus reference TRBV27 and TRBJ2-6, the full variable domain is EAQVTQNPRYLITVTGKKLTVTCSQNMNHEYMSWYRQDPGLGLRQIYYSMNVEVTDKGDVPEGYKVSRKEKRNFPLILESPSPNQTSLYFCASSSTGAGANVLTFGAGSRLTVL.

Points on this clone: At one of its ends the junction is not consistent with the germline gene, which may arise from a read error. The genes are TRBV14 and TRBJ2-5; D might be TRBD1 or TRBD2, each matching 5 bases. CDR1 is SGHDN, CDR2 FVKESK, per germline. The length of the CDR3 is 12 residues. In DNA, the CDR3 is TGTGCCAGCAGCCTCCACGGGGCCCCCGAACACTTC. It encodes CASSLHGAPEHF. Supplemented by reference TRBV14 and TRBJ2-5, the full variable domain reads EAGVTQFPSHSVIEKGQTVTLRCDPISGHDNLYWYRRVMGKEIKFLLHFVKESKQDESGMPNNRFLAERTGGTYSTLKVQPAELEDSGVYFCASSLHGAPEHFGPGTRLLVL.

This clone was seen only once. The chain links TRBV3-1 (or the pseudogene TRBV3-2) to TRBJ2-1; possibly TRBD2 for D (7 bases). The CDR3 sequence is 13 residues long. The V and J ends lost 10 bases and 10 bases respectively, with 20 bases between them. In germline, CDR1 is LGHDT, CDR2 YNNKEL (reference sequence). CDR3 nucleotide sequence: TGTGCCACACGGGGGGCAACTTATGCGGAGCAGTTCTTC. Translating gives CATRGATYAEQFF.

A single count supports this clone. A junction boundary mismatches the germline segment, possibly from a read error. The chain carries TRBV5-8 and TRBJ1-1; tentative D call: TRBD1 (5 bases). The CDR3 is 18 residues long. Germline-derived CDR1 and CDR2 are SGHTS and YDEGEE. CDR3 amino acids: CASRLGMGMRGSNTEAFF. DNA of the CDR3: TGTGCCAGCAGATTGGGCATGGGCATGAGGGGTTCCAACACTGAAGCTTTCTTT.

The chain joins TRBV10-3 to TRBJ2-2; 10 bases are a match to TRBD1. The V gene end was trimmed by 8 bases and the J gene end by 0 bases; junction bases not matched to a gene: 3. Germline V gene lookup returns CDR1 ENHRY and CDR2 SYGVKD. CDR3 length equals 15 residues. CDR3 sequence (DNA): TGTGCCATCCAGACAGGGGGCGCGAACACCGGGGAGCTGTTTTTT. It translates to CAIQTGGANTGELFF.

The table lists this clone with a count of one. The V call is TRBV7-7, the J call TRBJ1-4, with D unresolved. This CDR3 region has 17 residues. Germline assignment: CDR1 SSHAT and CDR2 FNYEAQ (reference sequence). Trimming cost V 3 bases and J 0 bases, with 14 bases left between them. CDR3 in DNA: TGTGCCAGCAGCTTCTGGCGAGACCCTCCAACTAATGAAAAACTGTTTTTT. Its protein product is CASSFWRDPPTNEKLFF.

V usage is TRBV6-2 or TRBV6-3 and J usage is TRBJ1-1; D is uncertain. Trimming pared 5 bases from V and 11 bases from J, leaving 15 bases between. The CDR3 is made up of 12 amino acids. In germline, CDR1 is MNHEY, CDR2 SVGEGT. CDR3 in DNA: TGTGCCAGCAGTGACCGACAAACGGTGGCTTTCTTT. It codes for CASSDRQTVAFF.

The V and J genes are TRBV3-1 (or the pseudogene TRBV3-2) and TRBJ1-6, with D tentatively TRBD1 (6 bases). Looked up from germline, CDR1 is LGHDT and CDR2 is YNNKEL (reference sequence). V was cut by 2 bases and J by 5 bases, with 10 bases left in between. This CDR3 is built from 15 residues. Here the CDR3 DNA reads TGTGCCAGCAGCCAAAGAGACAGGAATAATTCACCCCTCCACTTT. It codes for CASSQRDRNNSPLHF.

The CDR3 DNA reads as TGTGCCAGCACCCCGGGGATACAAGAGACCCAGTACTTC. Its protein is CASTPGIQETQYF. V gene TRBV7-2 combines with J gene TRBJ2-5, with D tentatively TRBD2 (5 bases). The V end lost 7 bases, the J end lost 2 bases, and 11 bases lay between the germline ends. The CDR3 is 13 residues long. In germline, CDR1 is SGHTA, CDR2 FQGNSA.

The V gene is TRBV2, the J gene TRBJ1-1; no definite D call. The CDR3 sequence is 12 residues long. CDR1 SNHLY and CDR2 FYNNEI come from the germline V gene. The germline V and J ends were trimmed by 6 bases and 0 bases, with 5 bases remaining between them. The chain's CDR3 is CASSVVNTEAFF. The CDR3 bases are TGTGCCAGCAGCGTGGTGAACACTGAAGCTTTCTTT. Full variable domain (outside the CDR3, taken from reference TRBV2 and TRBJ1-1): EPEVTQTPSHQVTQMGQEVILRCVPISNHLYFYWYRQILGQKVEFLVSFYNNEISEKSEIFDDQFSVERPDGSNFTLKIRSTKLEDSAMYFCASSVVNTEAFFGQGTRLTVV.

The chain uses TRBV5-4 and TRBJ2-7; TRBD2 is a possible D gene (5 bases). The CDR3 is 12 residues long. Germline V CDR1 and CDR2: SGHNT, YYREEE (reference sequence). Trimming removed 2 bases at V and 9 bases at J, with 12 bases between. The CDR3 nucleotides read TGTGCCAGCAGCTTTTTTGAGGGCCGGCAGTACTTC. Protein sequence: CASSFFEGRQYF.

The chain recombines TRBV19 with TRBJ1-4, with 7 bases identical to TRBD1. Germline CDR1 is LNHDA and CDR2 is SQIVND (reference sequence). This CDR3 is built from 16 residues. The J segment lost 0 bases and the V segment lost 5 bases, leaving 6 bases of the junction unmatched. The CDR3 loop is CASSGTGVATNEKLFF. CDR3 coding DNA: TGTGCCAGTAGTGGAACAGGGGTCGCAACTAATGAAAAACTGTTTTTT.

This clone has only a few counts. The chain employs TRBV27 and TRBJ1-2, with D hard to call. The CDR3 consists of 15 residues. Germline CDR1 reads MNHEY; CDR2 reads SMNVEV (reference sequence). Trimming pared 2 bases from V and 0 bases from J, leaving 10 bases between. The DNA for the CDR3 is TGTGCCAGCAGTTTAGATCCGGGAGCTAACTATGGCTACACCTTC. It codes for CASSLDPGANYGYTF.

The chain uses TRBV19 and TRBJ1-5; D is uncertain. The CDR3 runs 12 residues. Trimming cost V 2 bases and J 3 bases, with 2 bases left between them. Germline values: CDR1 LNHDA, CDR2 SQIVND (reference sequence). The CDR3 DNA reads TGTGCCAGTAGTATAAACAATCAGCCCCAGCATTTT. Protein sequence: CASSINNQPQHF. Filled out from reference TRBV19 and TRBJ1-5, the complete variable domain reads DGGITQSPKYLFRKEGQNVTLSCEQNLNHDAMYWYRQDPGQGLRLIYYSQIVNDFQKGDIAEGYSVSREKKESFPLTVTSAQKNPTAFYLCASSINNQPQHFGDGTRLSIL.

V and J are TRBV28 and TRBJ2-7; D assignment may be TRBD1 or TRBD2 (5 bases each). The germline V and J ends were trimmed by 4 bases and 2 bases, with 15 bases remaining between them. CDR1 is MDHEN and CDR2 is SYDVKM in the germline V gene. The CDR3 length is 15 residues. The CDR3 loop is CASSSPREWTYEQYF. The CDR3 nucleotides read TGTGCCAGCAGTTCCCCCAGGGAGTGGACCTACGAGCAGTACTTC.

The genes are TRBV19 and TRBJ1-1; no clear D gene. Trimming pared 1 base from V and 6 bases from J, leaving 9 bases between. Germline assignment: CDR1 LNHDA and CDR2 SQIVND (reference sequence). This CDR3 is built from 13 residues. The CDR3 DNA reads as TGTGCCAGTAGTATAGGTGCCTGGCCTGAAGCTTTCTTT. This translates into CASSIGAWPEAFF.

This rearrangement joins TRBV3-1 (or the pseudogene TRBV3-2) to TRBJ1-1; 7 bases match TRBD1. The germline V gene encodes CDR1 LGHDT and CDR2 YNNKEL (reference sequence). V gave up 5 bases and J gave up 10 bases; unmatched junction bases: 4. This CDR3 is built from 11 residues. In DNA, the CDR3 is TGTGCCAGCAGCAGCCAGGGGGGAGCTTTCTTT. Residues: CASSSQGGAFF.

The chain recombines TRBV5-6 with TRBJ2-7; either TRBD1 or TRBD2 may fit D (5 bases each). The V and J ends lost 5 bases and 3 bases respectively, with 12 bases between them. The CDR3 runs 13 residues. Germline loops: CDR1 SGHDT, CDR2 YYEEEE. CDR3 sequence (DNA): TGTGCCAGCAGTCCCGGGACGCTCTACGAGCAGTACTTC. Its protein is CASSPGTLYEQYF.

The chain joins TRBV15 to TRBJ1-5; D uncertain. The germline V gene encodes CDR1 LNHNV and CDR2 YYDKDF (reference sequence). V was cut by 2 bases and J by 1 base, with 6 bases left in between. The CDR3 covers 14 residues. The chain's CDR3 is CATSRSESNQPQHF. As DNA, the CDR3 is TGTGCCACCAGCAGAAGCGAGAGCAATCAGCCCCAGCATTTT.